This T cell receptor (beta chain) was obtained from a study of radiation and T cells in renal cell carcinoma. This CDR3 is built from 14 residues. Germline values: CDR1 SGHVS, CDR2 FQNEAQ. V was clipped by 6 bases and J by 9 bases, with 18 bases between them. The method was immunoSEQ multiplex PCR; TCRdb's version includes in-frame clones alone and lacks a portion of them. The sample holds roughly 80,000 clones, about 86% seen once. The time point was: blood 2 weeks post-SBRT. Documented treatment: 15 Gy SBRT to primary tumor, nephrectomy 4 weeks later. This receptor was identified in a woman aged 45-65 years with renal cell carcinoma. The starting material was blood, obtained from a patient whose treatment included radiotherapy and nephrectomy. The chain recombines TRBV7-8 with TRBJ2-1; perhaps TRBD2 as D (6 bases). CDR3 sequence reads: CASRAERVSSEQFF. The CDR3 coding sequence is TGTGCCAGCAGGGCGGAGCGGGTTAGTAGTGAGCAGTTCTTC.